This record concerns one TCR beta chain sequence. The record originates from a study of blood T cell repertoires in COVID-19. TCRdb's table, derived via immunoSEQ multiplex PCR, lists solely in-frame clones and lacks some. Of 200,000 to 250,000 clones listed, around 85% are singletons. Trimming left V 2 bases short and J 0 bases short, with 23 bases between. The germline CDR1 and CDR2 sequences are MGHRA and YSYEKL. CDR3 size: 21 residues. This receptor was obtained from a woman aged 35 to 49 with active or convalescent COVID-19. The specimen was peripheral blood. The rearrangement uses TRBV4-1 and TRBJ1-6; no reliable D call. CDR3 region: CASSQSSYSGVFSSYNSPLHF. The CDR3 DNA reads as TGCGCCAGCAGCCAATCAAGTTATTCGGGTGTCTTCAGCTCCTATAATTCACCCCTCCACTTT.